Below, one T cell receptor (beta chain) is given with its context. This clonotype was found a few times. Its antigen remains unidentified. Base qualities are missing; no much larger clone stands one base away. This sample is drawn from a study of molecular identifiers for immune sequencing clone quantification (dated by TCRdb to 2016 to 2018). Regarding the research as a whole: In a replicate experiment, RNA from about 19,000 or 110,000 naive CD8 T cells was split into five aliquots, four of which were sequenced. This methods study used CD8 T cells to benchmark TCR RNA copy counting and molecular-identifier clustering-based TCR repertoire sequencing (MIDCIRS).

Libraries of naive CD8 T cells were built from about 20,000 to 1,000,000 sorted cells, with 10%, 30% or 50% of the purified RNA used. Naive CD8 T cells, defined as CD8+CD4-CCR7+CD45RA+, were FACS-sorted into RLT Plus buffer on a BD FACSAria II. More than 8 TCR copies' worth of Jurkat RNA were spiked into roughly 20,000-1,000,000 naive CD8 T cell samples to test detection sensitivity. CD8 T cells were enriched with RosetteSep CD8+ T Cell Enrichment Cocktail and Ficoll-Paque, followed by ACK red cell lysis. Receptors were amplified or captured by PCR. The instrument given in TCRdb is NextSeq 500. Preparation of bulk TCR libraries followed a previously described approach, with the TCR primers listed in Table S5. Purification of total RNA was performed with the Qiagen AllPrep DNA/RNA kit. Before analysis, reads from multiple sequencing runs of one library were combined. On the study's bioinformatics: Reads were retained only if the reads had an exact TCR constant sequence, and the retained reads were trimmed to 150 nt and grouped according to their 12-nt molecular barcodes. Within each barcode group, reads were sub-clustered at a 15% Levenshtein threshold, and quality-weighted consensus sequences were built per RNA molecule. Non-functional sequences were filtered out, along with any lower-count sequence sitting one edit away from another sequence. Based on fitting two negative binomial distributions, any barcode sub-cluster with under 20% of the maximum read count was discarded. TCRdb handled the public reads itself, with Q25 trimming in fastp and clone calling in MiXCR, and kept productive beta chains. When rows share a CDR3 protein, they turn into one entry using the most common DNA and genes. The V and J calls reflect TCRdb's pipeline rather than the authors' work. Counted in this sample were under 800,000 distinct CDR3 sequences; 25% of them appeared once. The ten largest clones represent approximately 0.75% of the sample.

Here is what the overall study found, with its caveats: Modeling indicated approximately 3.2 TCR RNA copies recovered per cell, compared with 9 to 10 by digital PCR, which implies a capture efficiency of around 31%. Highly expanded clone sizes could be underestimated because identical TCR molecules may share a barcode. Naive libraries contained spiked-in Jurkat TCR RNA (roughly 10 copies' worth), which is not part of the donor repertoire. In CMV-specific effector cells, clones with more than 20 RNA copies contained over 99% of molecules, whereas in naive cells such clones contained under 1% of molecules. Spiked-in Jurkat TCR RNA equivalent to a single cell was reported to be detectable even among 850,000 to 1,000,000 naive CD8 T cells. Without barcode sub-clustering, chimeric consensus sequences inflated TCR diversity; chimeras reached as high as 47%.

The clonotype comes from a human donor in good health. Some libraries in this study had Jurkat cell RNA spiked in. The sequencing input was naive CD8+ T cells from blood, with Jurkat cell RNA spiked in. The cell subset or site label on this specimen signifies: FACS-sorted CD8+CD4-CCR7+CD45RA+ naive T cells.

The CDR3 in this case is CASSQEYPASRGNEQFF. The nucleotide sequence reads as follows: TGCGCCAGCAGCCAAGAGTATCCGGCTAGCAGGGGTAATGAGCAGTTCTTC. The chain is assembled from TRBV4-3 and TRBJ2-1; a tentative D match to TRBD1 spans 6 bases. From a lookup of the germline V gene, CDR1 and CDR2 are LGHNA and YSLEER. The CDR3 contains 17 residues, cysteine and phenylalanine counted. Just CDR3 DNA is preserved here, 51 bases in frame from base 1. V is shortened by 0 bases, J by 7 bases, and the region joining them spans 19 bases.